The T cell receptor (beta chain) under discussion was sequenced for a study of tumor-infiltrating lymphocytes in oesophageal squamous cell carcinoma. The table lists this clonotype with a few counts. Germline lookup yields CDR1 SGHVS and CDR2 FNYEAQ. This CDR3 spans 19 amino acids. V was pared by 6 bases and J by 9 bases, with 33 bases between. One entry per CDR3 protein, called by TCRdb with MiXCR from the PCR reads. The sample has around 14,000 distinct CDR3 sequences, 40% to 65% seen once; the top ten hold over 15%. The gene calls are TRBV7-6 and TRBJ2-1; D is possibly TRBD1 or TRBD2 (5 bases each). The origin of this receptor is a male donor with esophageal squamous cell carcinoma. The sequenced sample consisted of esophageal tumor tissue. CDR3 sequence reads: CASSQSDGLATVGQFEQFF. In DNA, the CDR3 is TGTGCCAGCAGTCAAAGCGACGGACTGGCCACGGTAGGACAATTTGAGCAGTTCTTC.